The 22 T cell receptor beta chains below come from one sample, sequenced in a study of blood T cell repertoires in COVID-19. Sequencing used immunoSEQ multiplex PCR; TCRdb keeps in-frame clones, though not all of them. The sample consists of about 200,000 clones, approximately 86% of them appearing once. Sequenced: peripheral blood. Receptor source: a man aged 35-49 years with acute or convalescent COVID-19.

This sequence joins TRBV2 and TRBJ2-3, with 8 bases fitting TRBD1. V shed 8 bases and J 0 bases; nucleotides not matched to a gene: 1. This CDR3 spans 13 amino acids. Germline values: CDR1 SNHLY, CDR2 FYNNEI. CDR3 coding DNA: TGTGCCAGCCGGGACAGGAGCACAGATACGCAGTATTTT. This codes for CASRDRSTDTQYF.

The table lists this clone with a count of one. J is TRBJ2-4 and V is TRBV19; 9 positions match TRBD1. CDR1 is LNHDA, CDR2 SQIVND, per germline (reference sequence). This CDR3 comprises 14 residues. Germline trimming cut 5 bases from V and 6 bases from J; bases unmatched to any gene: 5. The chain's CDR3 is CASSFNRGRNIQYF. CDR3 DNA: TGTGCCAGTAGTTTTAACAGGGGGCGAAACATTCAGTACTTC.

The genes are TRBV6-5 and TRBJ1-2; D remains unclear. The V gene's germline CDR1 is MNHEY and CDR2 SVGAGI. Trimming left V 7 bases short and J 7 bases short, with 16 bases between. The CDR3 has 13 residues. The CDR3 loop reads CASKRARVGGYTF. The CDR3 nucleotides are TGTGCCAGCAAGAGGGCGCGGGTTGGTGGCTACACCTTC.

The chain has TRBV30 and TRBJ2-7; maybe TRBD2 (6 bases). The germline V gene has CDR1 GTSNPN and CDR2 SVGIG (reference sequence). This CDR3 is built from 13 residues. V lost 8 bases and J 3 bases, leaving 17 bases between the germline ends. In nucleotides, the CDR3 is TGTGCCGGTTCCGGGACTCCGGTCTACGAGCAGTACTTC. Translation gives CAGSGTPVYEQYF.

V gene TRBV6-1 combines with J gene TRBJ2-7; possibly TRBD1 for D (5 bases). The V end was cut by 1 base, the J end by 6 bases, with 10 bases between. This CDR3 is built from 13 residues. CDR1 is MNHNS and CDR2 is SASEGT in the germline V gene. The CDR3 loop is CASSEVAGLEQYF. CDR3 nucleotides: TGTGCCAGCAGTGAAGTGGCAGGGCTCGAGCAGTACTTC.

The count of this clone is one. V usage is TRBV28 and J usage is TRBJ1-4; a weak D match, TRBD1 (6 bases). Per the germline V gene, CDR1 is MDHEN and CDR2 is SYDVKM. The V end was cut by 5 bases, the J end by 3 bases, with 13 bases between. There are 15 residues in the CDR3. The CDR3 loop reads CASSPAGDPNEKLFF. Here the CDR3 DNA reads TGTGCCAGCAGTCCTGCAGGGGACCCTAATGAAAAACTGTTTTTT. The variable domain in full, with the rest retrieved from reference TRBV28 and TRBJ1-4, is DVKVTQSSRYLVKRTGEKVFLECVQDMDHENMFWYRQDPGLGLRLIYFSYDVKMKEKGDIPEGYSVSREKKERFSLILESASTNQTSMYLCASSPAGDPNEKLFFGSGTQLSVL.

V is TRBV29-1 and J is TRBJ2-1; D gene unclear. V shed 3 bases and J shed 0 bases, with 3 bases lying between them. The CDR3 loop spans 12 amino acids. Germline lookup yields CDR1 SQVTM and CDR2 ANQGSEA. CDR3 coding DNA: TGCAGCGTTGAGGCCTCCTACAATGAGCAGTTCTTC. Amino acid sequence: CSVEASYNEQFF.

The V call is TRBV10-3, the J call TRBJ2-7; 12 bases agree with TRBD1. The germline gives CDR1 ENHRY, CDR2 SYGVKD. The V segment lost 6 bases and the J segment 0 bases; nucleotides outside the gene matches: 3. This CDR3 comprises 15 residues. CDR3 DNA: TGTGCCATCAGATCGGGACAGGGGGCCTCCTACGAGCAGTACTTC. This gives the protein CAIRSGQGASYEQYF.

V gene TRBV30 combines with J gene TRBJ2-3; the D gene is possibly TRBD2 (7 bases). The V end lost 0 bases, the J end lost 4 bases, and 8 bases lay between the germline ends. CDR1 GTSNPN and CDR2 SVGIG come from the germline V gene (reference sequence). This CDR3 has 13 amino acids. The CDR3 reads CAWSVGGADTQYF. The CDR3 DNA follows: TGTGCCTGGAGTGTAGGGGGGGCAGATACGCAGTATTTT.

This clone came up once. The chain joins TRBV6-5 to TRBJ2-5; 10 positions agree with TRBD1. The CDR3 extends over 15 amino acids. Germline CDR1 and CDR2: MNHEY and SVGAGI. The V and J ends lost 7 bases and 5 bases, in that order; junction bases with no gene match: 10. The CDR3 region is CASKPGQGWWETQYF. The CDR3 nucleotides are TGTGCCAGCAAGCCGGGACAGGGGTGGTGGGAGACCCAGTACTTC.

The chain is built from TRBV3-1 (or the pseudogene TRBV3-2) and TRBJ2-3, with no clear D. Trimming pared 2 bases from V and 0 bases from J, leaving 12 bases between. The CDR3 spans 16 residues. Germline CDR1 LGHDT, CDR2 YNNKEL (reference sequence). The CDR3 loop is CASSQMVGLSTDTQYF. The CDR3 DNA follows: TGTGCCAGCAGCCAAATGGTTGGGCTAAGCACAGATACGCAGTATTTT.

The chain recombines TRBV5-5 with TRBJ1-1; D possibly corresponds to TRBD1 (5 bases). Per the germline V gene, CDR1 is SGHKS and CDR2 is YYEKEE (reference sequence). The CDR3 is 13 residues long. Trimming left V 4 bases short and J 8 bases short, with 15 bases between. CDR3: CASSPQWGVEAFF. CDR3 bases: TGTGCCAGCAGCCCCCAATGGGGGGTGGAAGCTTTCTTT.

As DNA, the CDR3 is TGTGCCAGCGGAGGGAGGGGCTCCTACGAGCAGTACTTC. Encoded protein: CASGGRGSYEQYF. The chain is built from TRBV6-5 and TRBJ2-7; TRBD2 matches 7 bases. This CDR3 has 13 amino acids. V lost 8 bases, J lost 0 bases, and 4 bases stayed unmatched. Germline V CDR1 and CDR2: MNHEY, SVGAGI.

This sequence joins TRBV13 and TRBJ2-5; 11 bases align to TRBD2. Germline CDR1 PRHDT, CDR2 FYEKMQ (reference sequence). With V trimmed by 1 base and J by 4 bases, 5 bases remained unmatched. The CDR3 runs 16 residues. The CDR3 DNA sequence: TGTGCCAGCAGCTTAGTGCTAGCGGGGGGTTCAGAGACCCAGTACTTC. Protein sequence: CASSLVLAGGSETQYF.

V and J are TRBV6-5 and TRBJ2-5; TRBD1 aligns across 7 bases. CDR1 MNHEY and CDR2 SVGAGI come from the germline V gene. The CDR3 consists of 15 residues. With V trimmed by 5 bases and J by 2 bases, 8 bases remained unmatched. The CDR3, as DNA: TGTGCCAGCAGTCCTTTTACAGGGGCGCAAGAGACCCAGTACTTC. Its protein is CASSPFTGAQETQYF.

This clone occurred once. The chain combines TRBV11-2 with TRBJ2-7, with 7 bases fitting TRBD1. Germline CDR1 reads SGHAT; CDR2 reads FQNNGV. The V and J ends lost 3 bases and 0 bases, in that order; junction bases with no gene match: 2. The CDR3 has 14 amino acids. CDR3 coding DNA: TGTGCCAGCAGCTTTGGGACAGACTCCTACGAGCAGTACTTC. Amino acid sequence: CASSFGTDSYEQYF.

The chain joins TRBV9 to TRBJ2-2; 7 nucleotides line up with TRBD1. The V segment lost 2 bases and the J segment 7 bases; nucleotides outside the gene matches: 8. The CDR3 is made up of 15 amino acids. Germline loops: CDR1 SGDLS, CDR2 YYNGEE. The CDR3 DNA reads TGTGCCAGCAGCGTTACAGGGGCGGCAGGCGGGGAGCTGTTTTTT. Amino acids: CASSVTGAAGGELFF.

The chain recombines TRBV10-3 with TRBJ1-1; D is unresolved. Germline V gene sequence: CDR1 ENHRY, CDR2 SYGVKD. The CDR3 is 13 residues long. Trimming cost V 3 bases and J 3 bases, with 8 bases left between them. The chain's CDR3 is CAISDNSDTEAFF. The DNA of the CDR3 is TGTGCCATCAGTGACAACTCGGACACTGAAGCTTTCTTT.

In its sample, this clone was seen a few times. The chain uses TRBV4-1 and TRBJ1-2; D gene uncertain. Trimming took 2 bases from V and 1 from J, leaving 5 bases between them. The CDR3 spans 13 residues. Per germline, CDR1 MGHRA and CDR2 YSYEKL. CDR3 in DNA: TGCGCCAGCAGCCAAACAAATAACTATGGCTACACCTTC. This gives the protein CASSQTNNYGYTF.

CDR3 in DNA: TGTGCCAGTAGTATAGGAGCACAGACCTATGGCTACACCTTC. It is translated as CASSIGAQTYGYTF. V gene TRBV19 combines with J gene TRBJ1-2; no firm D call. The germline gives CDR1 LNHDA, CDR2 SQIVND (reference sequence). The CDR3 loop spans 14 amino acids. V dropped 1 base and J dropped 4 bases, with 10 bases sitting between them.

This clone was recorded once. The chain has TRBV5-5 and TRBJ1-3; the D is unclear. This CDR3 is 15 amino acids long. V was clipped by 1 base and J by 4 bases, with 12 bases between them. Germline CDR1 and CDR2: SGHKS and YYEKEE (reference sequence). The CDR3 nucleotides are TGTGCCAGCAGCTTGATAGAGGGTCACGGAAACACCATATATTTT. Its translation: CASSLIEGHGNTIYF. The full variable domain, completed using reference TRBV5-5 and TRBJ1-3, is DAGVTQSPTHLIKTRGQQVTLRCSPISGHKSVSWYQQVLGQGPQFIFQYYEKEERGRGNFPDRFSARQFPNYSSELNVNALLLGDSALYLCASSLIEGHGNTIYFGEGSWLTVV.

The chain couples TRBV12-3 or TRBV12-4 to TRBJ2-7, with D hard to call. This CDR3 has 13 residues. V lost 6 bases and J lost 3, with 12 bases in between. The CDR3 protein is CASSPPHSYEQYF. The CDR3, as DNA: TGTGCCAGCAGCCCCCCCCACAGCTACGAGCAGTACTTC.